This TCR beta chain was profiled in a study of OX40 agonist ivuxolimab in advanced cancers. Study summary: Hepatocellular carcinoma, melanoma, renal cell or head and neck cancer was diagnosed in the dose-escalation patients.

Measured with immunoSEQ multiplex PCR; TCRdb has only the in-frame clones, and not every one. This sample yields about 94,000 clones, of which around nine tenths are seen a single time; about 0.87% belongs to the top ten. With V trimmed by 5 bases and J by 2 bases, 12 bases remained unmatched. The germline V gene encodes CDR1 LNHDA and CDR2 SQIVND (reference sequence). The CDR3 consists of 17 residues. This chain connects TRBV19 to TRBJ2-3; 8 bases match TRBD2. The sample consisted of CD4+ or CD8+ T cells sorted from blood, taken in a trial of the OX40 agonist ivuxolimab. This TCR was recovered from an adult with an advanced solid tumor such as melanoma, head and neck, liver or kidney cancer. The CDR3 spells CASSSGTRESITDTQYF. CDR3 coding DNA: TGTGCCAGTAGTTCGGGGACTAGGGAAAGTATCACAGATACGCAGTATTTT.